This T cell receptor (beta chain) was sequenced for a study of a mutant IDH1 vaccine in newly diagnosed glioma. The V end was cut by 3 bases, the J end by 5 bases, with 16 bases between. CDR1 is ENHRY and CDR2 is SYGVKD in the germline V gene. The CDR3 spans 15 residues. Of note for this clone: Its antigen is unidentified.

Repertoires were generated with immunoSEQ multiplex PCR, while TCRdb's copy carries only in-frame clones and drops some. This sample has 50,000 to 65,000 clones; roughly four fifths occur once, and the top ten carry 3% to 4%. The time point: week 47, end of study. It was 300 ug of mutant IDH1 20-mer peptide that made up each vaccine dose, given with topical imiquimod. The chain has TRBV10-3 and TRBJ1-1; unclear D gene. The receptor was isolated from a woman aged 50 to 65 with glioma. The sequenced sample was PBMCs, obtained from a glioma patient whose treatment included an IDH1 peptide vaccine. CDR3 protein: CAISDPRQSPTEAFF. The CDR3 nucleotides are TGTGCCATCAGTGATCCTAGGCAGTCACCAACTGAAGCTTTCTTT.